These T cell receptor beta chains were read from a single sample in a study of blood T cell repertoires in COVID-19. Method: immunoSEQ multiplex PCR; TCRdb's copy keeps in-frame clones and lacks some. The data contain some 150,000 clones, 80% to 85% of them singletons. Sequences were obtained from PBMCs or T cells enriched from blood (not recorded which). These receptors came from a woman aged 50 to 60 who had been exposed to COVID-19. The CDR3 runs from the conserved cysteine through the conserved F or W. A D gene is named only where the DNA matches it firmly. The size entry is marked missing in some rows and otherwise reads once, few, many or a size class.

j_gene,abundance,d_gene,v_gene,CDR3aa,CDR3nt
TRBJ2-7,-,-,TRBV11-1,CASSLPFYEQYF,TGTGCCAGCAGCTTACCCTTCTACGAGCAGTACTTC
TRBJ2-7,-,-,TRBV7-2,CASSLGPTGGAYEQYF,TGTGCCAGCAGCTTAGGACCGACGGGCGGGGCCTACGAGCAGTACTTC
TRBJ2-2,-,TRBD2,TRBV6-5,CASSSRGDTGELFF,TGTGCCAGCAGCAGCCGGGGGGACACCGGGGAGCTGTTTTTT
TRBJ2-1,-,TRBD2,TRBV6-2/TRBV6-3,CASSSPQLAGVGNEQFF,TGTGCCAGCAGTTCACCCCAGCTAGCGGGAGTGGGCAATGAGCAGTTCTTC
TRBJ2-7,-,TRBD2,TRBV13,CASSHQTSGSSYEQYF,TGTGCCAGCAGCCACCAGACTAGCGGGAGCTCCTACGAGCAGTACTTC
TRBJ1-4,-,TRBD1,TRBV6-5,CASTNRGTNEKLFF,TGTGCCAGCACCAACAGGGGAACTAATGAAAAACTGTTTTTT
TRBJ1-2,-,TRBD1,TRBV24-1,CGLGGGQGVDGYTF,TGTGGGCTCGGAGGGGGACAGGGGGTGGATGGCTACACCTTC
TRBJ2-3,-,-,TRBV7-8,CASSQRLPGVSDTQYF,TGTGCCAGCAGCCAGAGACTTCCCGGAGTGTCGGATACGCAGTATTTT
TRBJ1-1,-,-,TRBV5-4,CASSLGSRAGTNTEAFF,TGTGCCAGCAGCTTGGGCTCGCGGGCAGGGACAAACACTGAAGCTTTCTTT
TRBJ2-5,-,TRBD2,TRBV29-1,CSVTSGPRLGTQYF,TGCAGCGTAACTAGCGGCCCGAGGCTCGGGACCCAGTACTTC
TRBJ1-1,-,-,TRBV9,CASSDLASSAFF,TGTGCCAGCAGCGATCTCGCGAGCTCAGCTTTCTTT
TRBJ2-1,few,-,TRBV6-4,CASSDSMKGSDEQFF,TGTGCCAGCAGTGACTCTATGAAAGGTAGCGATGAGCAGTTCTTC
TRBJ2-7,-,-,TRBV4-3,CASSPRGGEGEQYF,TGCGCCAGCAGCCCGAGAGGAGGGGAAGGAGAGCAGTACTTC
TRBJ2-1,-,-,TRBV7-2,CASSLGLAGEQFF,TGTGCCAGCAGCTTAGGATTAGCAGGGGAGCAGTTCTTC
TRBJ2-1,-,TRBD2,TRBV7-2,CASSPPGLAYNEQFF,TGTGCCAGCAGCCCCCCGGGACTAGCCTACAATGAGCAGTTCTTC
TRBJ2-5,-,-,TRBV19,CASSGGNRETQYF,TGTGCCAGTTCGGGGGGCAATAGGGAGACCCAGTACTTC
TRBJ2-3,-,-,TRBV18,CASSPGLSGPFPDTQYF,TGTGCCAGCTCACCGGGGCTATCTGGCCCATTCCCAGATACGCAGTATTTT
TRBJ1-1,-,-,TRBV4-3,CASSHTTGLTEAFF,TGCGCCAGCAGCCATACGACAGGTTTGACTGAAGCTTTCTTT
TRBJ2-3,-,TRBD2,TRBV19,CASSIGVGRASTDTQYF,TGTGCCAGTAGTATCGGAGTCGGGAGGGCTAGCACAGATACGCAGTATTTT
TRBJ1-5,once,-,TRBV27,CASSFGRGQPQHF,TGTGCCAGCAGTTTTGGTCGGGGTCAGCCCCAGCATTTT
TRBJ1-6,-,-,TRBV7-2,CASRSTAALSYNSPLHF,TGTGCCAGCAGGAGCACAGCAGCTCTCTCCTATAATTCACCCCTCCACTTT
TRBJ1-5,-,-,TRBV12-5,CASGLVSRPLNQPQHF,TGTGCTAGTGGTTTGGTCTCCAGGCCCCTCAATCAGCCCCAGCATTTT
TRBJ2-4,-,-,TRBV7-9,CASSLGAETNIQYF,TGTGCCAGCAGCCTAGGGGCAGAGACAAACATTCAGTACTTC
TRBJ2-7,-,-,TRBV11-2,CASSDRAGSNEQYF,TGTGCCAGCAGCGATAGGGCAGGGTCTAACGAGCAGTACTTC
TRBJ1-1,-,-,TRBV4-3,CASSQGWGVAFF,TGCGCCAGCAGCCAAGGCTGGGGCGTAGCTTTCTTT
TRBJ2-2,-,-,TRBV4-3,CASSLRLQGGAGELFF,TGCGCCAGCAGCCTTAGACTACAGGGTGGGGCTGGGGAGCTGTTTTTT
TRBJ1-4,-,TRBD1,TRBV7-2,CASSLNRAHRGDEKLFF,TGTGCCAGCAGCTTAAATCGGGCCCACAGGGGTGATGAAAAACTGTTTTTT
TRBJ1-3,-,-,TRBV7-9,CASSKKRPGSHLLSSGNTIYF,TGTGCCAGCAGCAAGAAGCGGCCCGGGTCTCATCTTTTAAGCTCGGGAAACACCATATATTTT
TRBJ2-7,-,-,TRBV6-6,CASSYGGGVEQYF,TGTGCCAGCAGTTACGGGGGAGGTGTGGAGCAGTACTTC
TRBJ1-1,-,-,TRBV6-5,CASSYSQNTEAFF,TGTGCCAGCAGTTACTCCCAGAACACTGAAGCTTTCTTT
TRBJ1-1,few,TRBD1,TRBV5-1,CASSTPGGAGTEAFF,TGCGCCAGCAGTACCCCAGGGGGCGCGGGCACTGAAGCTTTCTTT
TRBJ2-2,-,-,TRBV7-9,CASSAGTGTGELFF,TGTGCCAGCAGCGCCGGCACAGGAACCGGGGAGCTGTTTTTT
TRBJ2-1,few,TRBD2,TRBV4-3,CASSQEGGRGYNEQFF,TGCGCCAGCAGCCAAGAAGGCGGGAGGGGTTACAATGAGCAGTTCTTC
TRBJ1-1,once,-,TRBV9,CASSVAGLGEAFF,TGTGCCAGCAGCGTAGCAGGGTTAGGTGAAGCTTTCTTT
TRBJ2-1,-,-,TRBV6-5,CASSYLREQFF,TGTGCCAGCAGTTATTTGAGGGAGCAGTTCTTC
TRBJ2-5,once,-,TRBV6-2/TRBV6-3,CASSHPTRQETQYF,TGTGCCAGCAGCCACCCGACTCGCCAAGAGACCCAGTACTTC
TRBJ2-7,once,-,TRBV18,CASSPGGPDEQYF,TGTGCCAGCTCACCAGGGGGCCCGGACGAGCAGTACTTC
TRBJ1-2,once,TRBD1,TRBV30,CAWDGRGRLGYTF,TGTGCCTGGGACGGCAGGGGGCGTTTAGGCTACACCTTC
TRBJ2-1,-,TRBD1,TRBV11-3,CASSRDGQVTYNEQFF,TGTGCCAGCAGCCGAGACGGACAGGTGACCTACAATGAGCAGTTCTTC
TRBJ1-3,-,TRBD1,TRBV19,CASNIGDSQGNTIYF,TGTGCCAGTAACATTGGGGACAGCCAAGGAAACACCATATATTTT
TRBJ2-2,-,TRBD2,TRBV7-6,CASSLGTSGTGELFF,TGTGCCAGCAGCTTAGGGACTAGTGGCACCGGGGAGCTGTTTTTT
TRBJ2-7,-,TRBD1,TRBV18,CASSRTGLEQYF,TGTGCCAGCTCAAGGACAGGGCTCGAGCAGTACTTC
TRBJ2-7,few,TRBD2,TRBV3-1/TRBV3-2,CASSQGLAGPYEQYF,TGTGCCAGCAGCCAGGGACTAGCGGGTCCTTACGAGCAGTACTTC
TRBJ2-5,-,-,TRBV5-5,CASSKMTGPETQYF,TGTGCCAGCAGCAAGATGACAGGTCCCGAGACCCAGTACTTC
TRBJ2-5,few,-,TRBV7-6,CASSLASSETQYF,TGTGCCAGCAGCTTAGCGTCGTCGGAGACCCAGTACTTC
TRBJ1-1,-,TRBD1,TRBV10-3,CAISGQGRDTEAFF,TGTGCCATCAGCGGACAGGGGAGGGACACTGAAGCTTTCTTT
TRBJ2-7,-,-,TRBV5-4,CASSLVLEGEQYF,TGTGCCAGCAGCTTGGTTTTAGAGGGCGAGCAGTACTTC
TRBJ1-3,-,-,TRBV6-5,CASSYEGVLSGNTIYF,TGTGCCAGCAGTTACGAGGGAGTCCTTTCCGGAAACACCATATATTTT
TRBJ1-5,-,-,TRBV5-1,CASSLAPGLDQHF,TGCGCCAGCAGCTTGGCCCCGGGACTTGACCAGCATTTT
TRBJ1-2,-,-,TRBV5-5,CASSPDSNYGYTF,TGTGCCAGCAGCCCAGACAGTAACTATGGCTACACCTTC
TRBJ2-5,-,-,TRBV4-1,CASSQPQETQYF,TGCGCCAGCAGCCAACCTCAAGAGACCCAGTACTTC
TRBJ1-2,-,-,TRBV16,CASSQSEGGGYTF,TGTGCCAGCAGCCAATCGGAAGGGGGAGGCTACACCTTC
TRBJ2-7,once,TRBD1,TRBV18,CASSLYTQGAHEQYF,TGTGCCAGCTCACTCTACACCCAGGGGGCCCACGAGCAGTACTTC
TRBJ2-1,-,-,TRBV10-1,CASSEGSSRYNEQFF,TGCGCCAGCAGTGAAGGCTCCTCTAGATACAATGAGCAGTTCTTC